The rows below give T cell receptor beta chains drawn from one sample of a study of human T cells and chemical hapten exposure. Using its own MiXCR run on the 5' RACE reads, TCRdb lists one record per CDR3 protein. Counted here are about 140,000 distinct CDR3 sequences, around 4% occurring once; the ten biggest clones make up over 1.1%. Receptors originate from a female donor in good health. Both conserved end residues are part of each CDR3.

v_call	j_call	cdr3_aa
TRBV12-3/TRBV12-4	TRBJ1-6	CASSLSSGVNNSPLHF
TRBV9	TRBJ2-3	CASTYQPGADTQYF
TRBV11-2	TRBJ2-3	CASSLVVMAASTDTQYF
TRBV5-4	TRBJ2-3	CASSPGLAADTQYF
TRBV5-1	TRBJ2-3	CASSSPGGSRTDTQYF
TRBV7-2	TRBJ1-1	CASSLHTEAFF
TRBV4-3	TRBJ2-1	CASSRLPPNSLTYNEQFF
TRBV12-3/TRBV12-4	TRBJ2-3	CASSPAIRSTQYF
TRBV15	TRBJ2-3	CATSSGLAFTDTQYF
TRBV7-3	TRBJ1-2	CASSFPGGAGGYTF
TRBV12-3/TRBV12-4	TRBJ1-5	CASSLAFNDRVNQPQHF
TRBV5-1	TRBJ2-1	CASSLVAGGVGEQFF
TRBV7-2	TRBJ1-1	CASSLVCSDEAFF
TRBV9	TRBJ1-5	CASSPKPGHGDQPQHF